A single T cell receptor (beta chain) is shown here with its context. Data came from immunoSEQ multiplex PCR; TCRdb stores just in-frame clones and leaves some out. The sample shows 150,000 to 170,000 clones, roughly 92% of them seen only once. This CDR3 is 15 amino acids long. V was clipped by 5 bases and J by 2 bases, with 16 bases between them. Germline CDR1 MNHNS, CDR2 SASEGT. The sample originates from a study of OX40 agonist ivuxolimab in advanced cancers. This TCR came from an adult with an advanced solid tumor such as melanoma, head and neck, liver or kidney cancer. V usage is TRBV6-1 and J usage is TRBJ2-7; D may be TRBD2 (5 bases). The sample was CD4+ or CD8+ T cells sorted from blood, taken in a trial of the OX40 agonist ivuxolimab. The CDR3: CASSRGFTAPYEQYF. In nucleotides, the CDR3 is TGTGCCAGCAGTCGAGGGTTCACTGCACCCTACGAGCAGTACTTC.